The 23 T cell receptor beta chains reported below all come from one sample, sequenced in a study of blood T cell repertoires in COVID-19. Sequencing used immunoSEQ multiplex PCR; TCRdb keeps in-frame clones, though not all of them. The sample lists more than 150,000 clones, around 85% seen once, with about 9.4% in the top ten. Sequencing used peripheral blood. The source is a woman older than 75 with acute or convalescent COVID-19.

This clone was counted between two and nine times. V and J are TRBV20-1 and TRBJ1-2; possible D gene TRBD1, 6 bases. The CDR3 loop spans 11 amino acids. V was pared by 8 bases and J by 8 bases, with 15 bases between. Per the germline V gene, CDR1 is DFQATT and CDR2 is SNEGSKA (reference sequence). The CDR3 coding sequence is TGCAGTCTGGGGGCAGGGACAGGCTACACCTTC. It yields the protein CSLGAGTGYTF.

This chain uses TRBV19 with TRBJ2-7; TRBD2 is a possible D gene (5 bases). CDR3 size: 15 residues. The V and J ends lost 0 bases and 5 bases respectively, with 14 bases between them. Germline CDR1 and CDR2: LNHDA and SQIVND (reference sequence). CDR3 loop: CASSIEDSPYNEQYF. CDR3 sequence (DNA): TGTGCCAGTAGTATAGAGGACTCCCCTTACAACGAGCAGTACTTC.

The gene calls are TRBV7-9 and TRBJ1-3; perhaps TRBD1 as D (6 bases). Germline CDR1 is SEHNR and CDR2 is FQNEAQ (reference sequence). The V end was cut by 5 bases, the J end by 4 bases, with 24 bases between. The CDR3 is made up of 18 amino acids. The CDR3 here is CASSHPTGQTFSGNTIYF. The CDR3 coding sequence is TGTGCCAGCAGCCACCCCACGGGACAAACTTTTTCAGGAAACACCATATATTTT.

This clone occurred once. The rearrangement joins TRBV19 to TRBJ2-4, with 7 bases fitting TRBD1. The ends lost 1 base at V and 8 bases at J; junction bases unmatched: 11. The CDR3 loop spans 16 amino acids. Germline V CDR1 and CDR2: LNHDA, SQIVND (reference sequence). CDR3 in DNA: TGTGCCAGTAGTATAGGATCGGGACAGTATTCATACATTCAGTACTTC. Residues: CASSIGSGQYSYIQYF.

This chain links TRBV7-9 with TRBJ2-2, with D perhaps matching TRBD1 (5 bases). The CDR3 is 11 amino acids. From germline, CDR1 is SEHNR and CDR2 FQNEAQ (reference sequence). V was clipped by 8 bases and J by 6 bases, with 7 bases between them. DNA of the CDR3: TGTGCCAGCCAGACAGCCGGGGAGCTGTTTTTT. Amino acids: CASQTAGELFF.

In this sample, this clone turned up a few times. This chain uses TRBV5-6 with TRBJ2-7, with 7 bases aligning to TRBD2. The CDR3 runs to 15 residues. V shed 2 bases, J shed 0 bases, and the junction held 5 bases outside the gene matches. Per germline, CDR1 SGHDT and CDR2 YYEEEE. In nucleotides, the CDR3 is TGTGCCAGCAGCTTCGGGGGGAGGGCCTCCTACGAGCAGTACTTC. Protein product: CASSFGGRASYEQYF.

This clone occurred once. The V gene is TRBV6-5, the J gene TRBJ1-5, with a tentative D call TRBD1 (6 bases). The CDR3 runs 13 residues. CDR1 and CDR2 (germline): MNHEY, SVGAGI. The V end was cut by 4 bases, the J end by 10 bases, with 14 bases between. The CDR3 sequence is CASSFWGRHPQHF. The CDR3 DNA is TGTGCCAGCAGTTTTTGGGGGCGCCATCCCCAGCATTTT.

This clone has just one count. The rearrangement joins TRBV5-1 to TRBJ1-1; a weak D match, TRBD1 (5 bases). Trimming stripped 6 bases from V and 4 bases from J, with 16 bases between. Germline CDR1 and CDR2: SGHRS and YFSETQ. CDR3 size: 14 residues. The CDR3 coding sequence is TGCGCCAGCACCCAGGTGGGGGGTACCACTGAAGCTTTCTTT. Translation gives CASTQVGGTTEAFF. Filled out from reference TRBV5-1 and TRBJ1-1, the complete variable domain reads KAGVTQTPRYLIKTRGQQVTLSCSPISGHRSVSWYQQTPGQGLQFLFEYFSETQRNKGNFPGRFSGRQFSNSRSEMNVSTLELGDSALYLCASTQVGGTTEAFFGQGTRLTVV.

The sample holds one count of this clone. The rearrangement links TRBV7-2 to TRBJ2-4; tentative D call: TRBD2 (6 bases). The CDR3 runs to 16 residues. Between the trimmed V and J ends, which lost 0 bases and 2 bases, there was a span of 11 bases. Germline lookup yields CDR1 SGHTA and CDR2 FQGNSA. The CDR3 is CASSLARLATKNIQYF. Written as DNA, the CDR3 is TGTGCCAGCAGCTTAGCGCGGCTAGCGACCAAAAACATTCAGTACTTC.

This chain uses TRBV11-2 with TRBJ1-2; 10 bases line up with TRBD1. Trimming took 5 bases from V and 7 from J; bases not matched to a gene: 7. CDR1 and CDR2 from the germline V gene are SGHAT and FQNNGV. This CDR3 has 14 residues. The CDR3 here is CASSQDRGRSGYTF. DNA for the CDR3: TGTGCCAGCAGCCAAGACAGGGGGCGGAGTGGCTACACCTTC.

Notes on this clone: Other DNA sequences in the same sample also yield this CDR3. This sequence joins TRBV12-3 or TRBV12-4 and TRBJ1-5; D gene uncertain. V was shortened by 3 bases and J by 2 bases, with 5 bases between the two germline ends. The CDR3 is made up of 13 amino acids. The CDR3 DNA is TGTGCCAGCAGTTTTACAGGCAATCAGCCCCAGCATTTT. Amino acid sequence: CASSFTGNQPQHF.

The chain employs TRBV9 and TRBJ2-4, with 12 bases lining up with TRBD2. This CDR3 comprises 16 residues. V shed 5 bases and J 1 base; nucleotides not matched to a gene: 4. Germline-derived CDR1 and CDR2 are SGDLS and YYNGEE. CDR3: CASSAGLAGAKNIQYF. CDR3 in DNA: TGTGCCAGCAGTGCTGGACTAGCGGGGGCCAAAAACATTCAGTACTTC.

This chain connects TRBV24-1 to TRBJ2-5; a possible D gene is TRBD2 (6 bases). Germline loops: CDR1 KGHDR, CDR2 SFDVKD. This CDR3 region has 13 residues. Trimming shortened V by 3 bases and J by 2 bases, and 6 bases separated the two germline ends. As DNA, the CDR3 is TGTGCCACCAGTGATGGGGGGCAAGAGACCCAGTACTTC. Translating it yields CATSDGGQETQYF.

V usage is TRBV9 and J usage is TRBJ2-7; 8 bases line up with TRBD2. The V gene's germline CDR1 is SGDLS and CDR2 YYNGEE. The CDR3 has 16 residues. V was clipped by 4 bases and J by 6 bases; unmatched bases: 15. The CDR3 loop is CASSPTIGGGSAEQYF. The CDR3 DNA reads as TGTGCCAGCAGCCCTACCATCGGGGGGGGGAGCGCCGAGCAGTACTTC. The full variable domain, completed using reference TRBV9 and TRBJ2-7, is DSGVTQTPKHLITATGQRVTLRCSPRSGDLSVYWYQQSLDQGLQFLIQYYNGEERAKGNILERFSAQQFPDLHSELNLSSLELGDSALYFCASSPTIGGGSAEQYFGPGTRLTVT.

The rearrangement uses TRBV5-5 and TRBJ2-7; a weak D match, TRBD1 (7 bases). V was shortened by 2 bases and J by 1 base, with 13 bases between the two germline ends. Germline V CDR1 and CDR2: SGHKS, YYEKEE (reference sequence). The CDR3 is 15 amino acids. In DNA form, the CDR3 reads TGTGCCAGCAGCTTTGGAGGGGGCAGGTCCTACGAGCAGTACTTC. This codes for CASSFGGGRSYEQYF.

The chain combines TRBV19 with TRBJ2-1, with TRBD2 as a possible D gene (7 bases). The ends were cut back, 9 bases at V and 7 bases at J, with 19 bases in the middle. Germline values: CDR1 LNHDA, CDR2 SQIVND (reference sequence). This CDR3 comprises 14 residues. DNA of the CDR3: TGTGCCAGCAGACGTGGTGCGGGGGCAAATGAGCAGTTCTTC. This gives the protein CASRRGAGANEQFF.

V usage is TRBV24-1 and J usage is TRBJ2-2; perhaps TRBD2 as D (5 bases). V gave up 6 bases and J gave up 6 bases, with 10 bases separating them. Germline values: CDR1 KGHDR, CDR2 SFDVKD. The CDR3 covers 13 residues. The CDR3 region has the DNA TGTGCCACCAGTTCGAGGGTTTCCGGGGAGCTGTTTTTT. Residues: CATSSRVSGELFF.

The chain employs TRBV6-6 and TRBJ1-2, with a tentative D call TRBD1 (5 bases). Germline CDR1 and CDR2: MNHNY and SVGAGI (reference sequence). The CDR3 covers 15 residues. The V end was cut by 2 bases, the J end by 6 bases, with 16 bases between. The CDR3 region is CASSYRPGVGDGYTF. The CDR3, as DNA: TGTGCCAGCAGTTACCGACCTGGGGTAGGGGATGGCTACACCTTC.

CDR3 sequence reads: CASSVRTDTGYTF. The CDR3, as DNA: TGTGCCAGCAGCGTCAGGACAGATACGGGCTACACCTTC. The chain combines TRBV6-2 or TRBV6-3 with TRBJ1-2, with D tentatively TRBD1 (6 bases). Germline V lookup: CDR1 MNHEY, CDR2 SVGEGT. The CDR3 totals 13 residues. Trimming removed 6 bases from V and 8 bases from J, with 16 bases in between.

The V gene is TRBV7-7, the J gene TRBJ2-2; D is perhaps TRBD1 (5 bases). V lost 4 bases and J 7 bases, leaving 10 bases between the germline ends. In germline, CDR1 is SSHAT, CDR2 FNYEAQ (reference sequence). This CDR3 spans 13 amino acids. The CDR3 DNA reads TGTGCCAGCAGCTCGACAGCAGGCGGGGAGCTGTTTTTT. Protein: CASSSTAGGELFF.

This clone appeared once. The chain couples TRBV29-1 to TRBJ1-5; 9 bases line up with TRBD1. The CDR3 length is 13 residues. The J segment lost 6 bases and the V segment lost 7 bases, leaving 7 bases of the junction unmatched. The germline V gene has CDR1 SQVTM and CDR2 ANQGSEA. This CDR3 reads CSARTGDRQPQHF. Here the CDR3 DNA reads TGCAGCGCCCGGACAGGGGACCGTCAGCCCCAGCATTTT.

This clone came up once. The rearrangement links TRBV6-4 to TRBJ2-1, with 13 bases identical to TRBD2. Per the germline V gene, CDR1 is MRHNA and CDR2 is SNTAGT. CDR3 length: 14 residues. The junction had 6 bases not matched to a gene; V was cut back by 5 bases and J by 11 bases. CDR3: CASSTGTSGAKQFF. The DNA for the CDR3 is TGTGCCAGCAGTACCGGGACTAGCGGGGCAAAGCAGTTCTTC.

This clone was observed a few times. The J gene is TRBJ1-4, the V gene TRBV19; no clear D gene. The CDR3 runs 14 residues. Trimming took off 5 bases at V and 4 bases at J, with 11 bases between the two ends. Germline CDR1 is LNHDA and CDR2 is SQIVND (reference sequence). The chain's CDR3 is CASSPGELNEKLFF. CDR3 nucleotide sequence: TGTGCCAGTAGTCCCGGGGAGCTTAATGAAAAACTGTTTTTT.